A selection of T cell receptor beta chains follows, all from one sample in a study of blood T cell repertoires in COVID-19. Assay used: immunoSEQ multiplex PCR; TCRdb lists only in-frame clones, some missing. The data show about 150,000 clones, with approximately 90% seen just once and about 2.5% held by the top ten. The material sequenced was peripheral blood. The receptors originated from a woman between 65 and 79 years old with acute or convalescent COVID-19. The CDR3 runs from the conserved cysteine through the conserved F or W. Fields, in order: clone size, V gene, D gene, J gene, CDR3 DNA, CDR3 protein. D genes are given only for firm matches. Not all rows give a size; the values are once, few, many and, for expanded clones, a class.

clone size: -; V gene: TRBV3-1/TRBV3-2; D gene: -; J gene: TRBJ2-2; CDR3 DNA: TGTGCCAGCAGCCAAGTCGAGCTGAACACCGGGGAGCTGTTTTTT; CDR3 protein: CASSQVELNTGELFF
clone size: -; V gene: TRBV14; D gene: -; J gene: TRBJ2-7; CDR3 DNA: TGTGCCAGCAGCCTTGACAGGCTGCACGAGCAGTACTTC; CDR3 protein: CASSLDRLHEQYF
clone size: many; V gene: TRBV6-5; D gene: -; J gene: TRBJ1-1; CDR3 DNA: TGTGCCAGCACCCCGGGTGTTAATAGGGGTGAAGCTTTCTTT; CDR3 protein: CASTPGVNRGEAFF
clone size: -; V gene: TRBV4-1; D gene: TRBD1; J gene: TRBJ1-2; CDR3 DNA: TGCGCCAGCAGCCTAGTAGGACAGGTGGTCTATGGCTACACCTTC; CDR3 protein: CASSLVGQVVYGYTF
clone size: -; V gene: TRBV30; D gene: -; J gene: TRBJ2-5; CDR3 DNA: TGTGCCTGGAGTCCAGGGCAAGAGACCCAGTACTTC; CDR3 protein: CAWSPGQETQYF
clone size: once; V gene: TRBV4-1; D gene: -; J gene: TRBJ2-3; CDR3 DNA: TGCGCCAGCAGCCAAGCCGGGTTTGAGGAGGATACGCAGTATTTT; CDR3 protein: CASSQAGFEEDTQYF
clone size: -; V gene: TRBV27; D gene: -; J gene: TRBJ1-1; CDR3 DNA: TGTGCCAGCAGCTTTGGCTTTCCAGGACAGTTGAACACTGAAGCTTTCTTT; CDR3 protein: CASSFGFPGQLNTEAFF
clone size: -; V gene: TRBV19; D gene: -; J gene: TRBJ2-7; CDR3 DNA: TGTGCCAGTAGTCTGACAGCCCTGGGGTCCTACGAGCAGTACTTC; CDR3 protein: CASSLTALGSYEQYF
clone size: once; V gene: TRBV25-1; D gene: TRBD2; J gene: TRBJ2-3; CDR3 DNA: TGTGCCAGCAGTGTAGCGGGGGGCGCAGATACGCAGTATTTT; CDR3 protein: CASSVAGGADTQYF
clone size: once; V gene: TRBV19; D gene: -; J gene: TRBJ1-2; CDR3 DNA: TGTGCCAGTAGTATAGTAAATAACTATGGCTACACCTTC; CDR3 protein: CASSIVNNYGYTF
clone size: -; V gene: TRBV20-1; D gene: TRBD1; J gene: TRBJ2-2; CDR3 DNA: TGCAGTGCTGGGACAGGGAGGCTGTTTTTT; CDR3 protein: CSAGTGRLFF
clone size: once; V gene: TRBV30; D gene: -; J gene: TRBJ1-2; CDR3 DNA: TGTGCCTGTTATAAGGGGGGGGGAGGCTACACCTTC; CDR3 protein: CACYKGGGGYTF
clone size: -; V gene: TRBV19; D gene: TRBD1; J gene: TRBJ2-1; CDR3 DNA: TGTGCCAGTAGTACTCCAGGGGGCGCTTCCTACAATGAGCAGTTCTTC; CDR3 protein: CASSTPGGASYNEQFF
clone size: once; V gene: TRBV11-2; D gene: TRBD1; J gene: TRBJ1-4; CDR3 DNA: TGTGCCAGCAGGAATAACAGGGGCCTTAATGAAAAACTGTTTTTT; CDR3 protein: CASRNNRGLNEKLFF
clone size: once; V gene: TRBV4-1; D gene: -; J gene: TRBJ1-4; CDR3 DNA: TGCGCCAGCAGCCAGAGCCCTGCAACTAATGAAAAACTGTTTTTT; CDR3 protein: CASSQSPATNEKLFF
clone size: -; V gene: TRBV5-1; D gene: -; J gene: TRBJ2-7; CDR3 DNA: TGCGCCAGCAGCTGGGCACGGCCCCCCTACGAGCAGTACTTC; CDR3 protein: CASSWARPPYEQYF
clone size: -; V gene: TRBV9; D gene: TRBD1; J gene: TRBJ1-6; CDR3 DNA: TGTGCCAGCAGCACGCCCGGGACAGGGACACCCCTCCACTTT; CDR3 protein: CASSTPGTGTPLHF
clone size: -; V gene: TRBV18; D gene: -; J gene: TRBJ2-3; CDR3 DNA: TGTGCCAGCTCACCACCGCTTAGACAGCGAAGGAATACGCAGTATTTT; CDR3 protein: CASSPPLRQRRNTQYF
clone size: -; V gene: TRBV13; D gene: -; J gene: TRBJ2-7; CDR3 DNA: TGTGCCAGCAGCTTAGATCGTAACGGTTACGAGCAGTACTTC; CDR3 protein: CASSLDRNGYEQYF
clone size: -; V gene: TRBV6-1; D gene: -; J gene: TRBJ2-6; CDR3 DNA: TGTGCCAGCAGTGAACAGGGGCTGGGGGCCAACGTCCTGACTTTC; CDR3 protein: CASSEQGLGANVLTF
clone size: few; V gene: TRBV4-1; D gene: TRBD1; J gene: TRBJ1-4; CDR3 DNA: TGCGCCAGCAGCCAATCTCCTGGGACAGGGCTTGAAAAACTGTTTTTT; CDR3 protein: CASSQSPGTGLEKLFF
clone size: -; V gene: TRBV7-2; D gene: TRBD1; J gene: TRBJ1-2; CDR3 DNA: TGTGCCAGCAGCGCGTCATCAGGGGGCGGCTATGGCTACACCTTC; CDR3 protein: CASSASSGGGYGYTF
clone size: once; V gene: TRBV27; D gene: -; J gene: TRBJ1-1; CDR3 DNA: TGTGCCAGCAGTTTATCCAATAGATACACTGAAGCTTTCTTT; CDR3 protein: CASSLSNRYTEAFF
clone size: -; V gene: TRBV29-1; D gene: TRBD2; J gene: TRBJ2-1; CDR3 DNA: TGCAGCGTTGAAGACCCCGGGGGGGCCGTTGAGCAGTTCTTC; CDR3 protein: CSVEDPGGAVEQFF
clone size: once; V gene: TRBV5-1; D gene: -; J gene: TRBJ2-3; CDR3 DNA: TGCGCCAGCAGCTTGTCGGCCAGGGGCACAGATACGCAGTATTTT; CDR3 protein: CASSLSARGTDTQYF
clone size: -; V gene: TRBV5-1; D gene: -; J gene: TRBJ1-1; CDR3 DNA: TGCGCCAGCAGCTTTGCGTTATTGTCCATGAACACTGAAGCTTTCTTT; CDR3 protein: CASSFALLSMNTEAFF
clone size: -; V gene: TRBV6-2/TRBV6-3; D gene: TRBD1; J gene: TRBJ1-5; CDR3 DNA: TGTGCCAGCAGTCCCAACAGGGGGCGCGGGGGCAATCAGCCCCAGCATTTT; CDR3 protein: CASSPNRGRGGNQPQHF
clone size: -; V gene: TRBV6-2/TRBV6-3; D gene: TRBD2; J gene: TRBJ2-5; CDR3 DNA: TGTGCCAGCAGTTCCGGGGGGGTCAAGGAGATCCAGTACTTC; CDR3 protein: CASSSGGVKEIQYF
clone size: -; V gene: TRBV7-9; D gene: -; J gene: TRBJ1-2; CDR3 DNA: TGTGCCAGCAGCTTAGAATCTACGCAGGGTCGCTATGGCTACACCTTC; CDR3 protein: CASSLESTQGRYGYTF
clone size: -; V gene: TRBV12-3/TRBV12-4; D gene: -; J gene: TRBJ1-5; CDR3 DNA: TGTGCCAGCAGTTTGGGCAGCTATCAGCCCCAGCATTTT; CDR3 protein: CASSLGSYQPQHF
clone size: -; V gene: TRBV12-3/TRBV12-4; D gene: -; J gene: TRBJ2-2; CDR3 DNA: TGTGCCAGCAGGGGGACATCAACCGGGGAGCTGTTTTTT; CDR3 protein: CASRGTSTGELFF
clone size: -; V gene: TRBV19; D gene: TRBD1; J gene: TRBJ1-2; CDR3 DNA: TGTGCCAGTAGCCAGGGGGCGCAGAACTATGGCTACACCTTC; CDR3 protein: CASSQGAQNYGYTF
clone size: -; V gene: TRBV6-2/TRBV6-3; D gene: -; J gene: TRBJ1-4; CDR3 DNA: TGTGCCAGCAGTTCCAGGGCGTACAATGAAAAACTGTTTTTT; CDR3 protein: CASSSRAYNEKLFF
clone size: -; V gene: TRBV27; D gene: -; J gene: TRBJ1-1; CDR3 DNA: TGTGCCAGCAGGGGGCGGACTGAAGCTTTCTTT; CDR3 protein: CASRGRTEAFF
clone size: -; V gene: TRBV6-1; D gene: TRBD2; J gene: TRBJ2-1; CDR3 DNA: TGTGCCAGCAGTGGCACTAGCGGGGGGGCCTTCGATGAGCAGTTCTTC; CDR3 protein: CASSGTSGGAFDEQFF
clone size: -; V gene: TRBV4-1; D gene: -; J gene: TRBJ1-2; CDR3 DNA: TGCGCCAGCAGCCAGGCGGGGGTTAGTATGTATGGCTACACCTTC; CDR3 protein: CASSQAGVSMYGYTF
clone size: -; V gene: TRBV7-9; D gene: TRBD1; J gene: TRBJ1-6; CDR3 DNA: TGTGCCAGCAGCTTCCAGGGGGAGGCCAATTCACCCCTCCACTTT; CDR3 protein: CASSFQGEANSPLHF
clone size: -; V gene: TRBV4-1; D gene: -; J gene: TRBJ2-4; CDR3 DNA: TGCGCCAGCAGCCAAGTAGTATCAAGGGGAAACATTCAGTACTTC; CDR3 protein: CASSQVVSRGNIQYF
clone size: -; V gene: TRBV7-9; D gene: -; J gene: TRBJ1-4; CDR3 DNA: TGTGCCAGCAGCTTAGGTCACAGCAGTACCAATGAAAAACTGTTTTTT; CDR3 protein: CASSLGHSSTNEKLFF
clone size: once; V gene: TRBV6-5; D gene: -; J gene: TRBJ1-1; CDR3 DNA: TGTGCCAGCAGTTACTCGTTGCGCACTGAAGCTTTCTTT; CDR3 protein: CASSYSLRTEAFF
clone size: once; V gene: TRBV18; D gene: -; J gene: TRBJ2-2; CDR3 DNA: TGTGCCAGCTCACCTCAATCCCCAGGCGGGGGGGAGCTGTTTTTT; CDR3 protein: CASSPQSPGGGELFF
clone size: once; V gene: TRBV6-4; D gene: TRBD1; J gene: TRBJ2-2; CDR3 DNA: TGTGCCAGCAGTACAGGGGGAACCGGGGAGCTGTTTTTT; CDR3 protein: CASSTGGTGELFF
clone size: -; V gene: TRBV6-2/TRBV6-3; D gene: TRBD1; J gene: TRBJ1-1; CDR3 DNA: TGTGCCAGCAGTTACGGACAGGTTGGCAGGAACACTGAAGCTTTCTTT; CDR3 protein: CASSYGQVGRNTEAFF
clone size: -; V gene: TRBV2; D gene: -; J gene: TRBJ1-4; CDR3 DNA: TGTGCCAGCAGTGTGGGGGGTACTAATGAAAAACTGTTTTTT; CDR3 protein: CASSVGGTNEKLFF